This TCR beta chain was observed in a study of vaccination effects on CD4 cells after COVID-19. CDR3 length equals 15 residues. V lost 5 bases and J 2 bases, leaving 15 bases between the germline ends. Germline V lookup: CDR1 LNHDA, CDR2 SQIVND (reference sequence). With regard to this clone: Antigen unknown.

TCRdb's table, derived via immunoSEQ multiplex PCR, lists solely in-frame clones and lacks some. The sample lists 50,000 to 65,000 clones, around 81% seen once, with less than 3% in the top ten. Sequencing was preceded by expansion of antigen-specific CD4+ T cells with viral peptide pools in the ViraFEST assay. CD4+ T cells were isolated after 10 days of culture. The rearrangement links TRBV19 to TRBJ1-2, with D perhaps TRBD1 (5 bases). The receptor was isolated from a human donor who received a COVID-19 vaccine. The sample was CD4+ T cells from PBMCs cultured with HCoV-229E spike peptides, taken before COVID-19 vaccination. CDR3 residues: CASSPDRYRNYGYTF. Written as DNA, the CDR3 is TGTGCCAGTAGTCCCGACAGATACCGCAACTATGGCTACACCTTC. Filled out from reference TRBV19 and TRBJ1-2, the complete variable domain reads DGGITQSPKYLFRKEGQNVTLSCEQNLNHDAMYWYRQDPGQGLRLIYYSQIVNDFQKGDIAEGYSVSREKKESFPLTVTSAQKNPTAFYLCASSPDRYRNYGYTFGSGTRLTVV.